This T cell receptor (beta chain) stems from a study of identical twins. Many counts were recorded for this clonotype. The CDR3 covers 13 residues. V shed 2 bases and J shed 12 bases, with 14 bases lying between them. CDR1 MNHEY and CDR2 SMNVEV come from the germline V gene (reference sequence). TCRdb called the 5' RACE reads again in MiXCR, with one record for every CDR3 protein. The data show approximately 210,000 distinct CDR3 sequences, approximately 5.9% seen once. This same sample was also part of a study on T cells expressing NK-cell markers.

The sequenced sample consisted of CD8+ T cells sorted from blood. This TCR came from a woman aged 18-30 years in good health. The chain combines TRBV27 with TRBJ2-1; a weak D match, TRBD1 (5 bases). The CDR3 reads CASSLGPSRGQFF. The CDR3 nucleotides are TGTGCCAGCAGTTTAGGGCCCTCTAGGGGGCAGTTCTTC.